This is a list of T cell receptor beta chains from one sample in a study of shared clonotypes between healthy human individuals. Sequencing used immunoSEQ multiplex PCR; TCRdb keeps in-frame clones, though not all of them. The sample has 1,400,000 or so clones, approximately 98.5% seen once. The sequenced sample consisted of naive CD4+ T cells sorted from blood. The receptors shown here come from a young man in good health. Both conserved end residues are part of each CDR3. A D gene is named only where the DNA matches it firmly. Rows may omit the clone size; those that give it use once, few, many or a size class.

j_call: TRBJ2-3; v_call: TRBV5-1; clone_size: .; d_call: .; cdr3_aa: CASSFGTSTDTQYF; cdr3_nt: TGCGCCAGCAGCTTTGGCACTAGCACAGATACGCAGTATTTT
j_call: TRBJ2-1; v_call: TRBV6-1; clone_size: once; d_call: TRBD2; cdr3_aa: CASIPLAGAGEQFF; cdr3_nt: TGTGCCAGCATACCACTAGCGGGAGCAGGTGAGCAGTTCTTC
j_call: TRBJ1-2; v_call: TRBV18; clone_size: .; d_call: .; cdr3_aa: CASSPAGGRGIAYGYTF; cdr3_nt: TGTGCCAGCTCACCGGCAGGTGGCAGGGGCATAGCGTATGGCTACACCTTC
j_call: TRBJ2-3; v_call: TRBV13; clone_size: .; d_call: .; cdr3_aa: CASSPDVGTYTQYF; cdr3_nt: TGTGCCAGCAGCCCCGATGTAGGCACATATACGCAGTATTTT
j_call: TRBJ2-3; v_call: TRBV29-1; clone_size: .; d_call: TRBD2; cdr3_aa: CSVGGLAGVTDTQYF; cdr3_nt: TGCAGCGTTGGAGGACTAGCGGGAGTCACAGATACGCAGTATTTT
j_call: TRBJ2-2; v_call: TRBV5-6; clone_size: .; d_call: .; cdr3_aa: CASSNRLAGELFF; cdr3_nt: TGTGCCAGCAGCAACCGACTAGCCGGGGAGCTGTTTTTT
j_call: TRBJ2-1; v_call: TRBV15; clone_size: .; d_call: .; cdr3_aa: CATSRENRVGQFF; cdr3_nt: TGTGCCACCAGCAGAGAAAACAGGGTAGGGCAGTTCTTC
j_call: TRBJ2-3; v_call: TRBV25-1; clone_size: .; d_call: .; cdr3_aa: CASSPTDTQYF; cdr3_nt: TGTGCCAGCAGTCCCACAGATACGCAGTATTTT
j_call: TRBJ2-1; v_call: TRBV9; clone_size: .; d_call: TRBD2; cdr3_aa: CASSGSSGSYEQFF; cdr3_nt: TGTGCCAGCAGTGGCTCTAGCGGGAGTTATGAGCAGTTCTTC
j_call: TRBJ2-7; v_call: TRBV11-3; clone_size: .; d_call: TRBD1; cdr3_aa: CASSRGNGQGGEQYF; cdr3_nt: TGTGCCAGCAGCAGGGGCAACGGACAGGGAGGCGAGCAGTACTTC
j_call: TRBJ2-7; v_call: TRBV18; clone_size: .; d_call: .; cdr3_aa: CASSPLSSYEQYF; cdr3_nt: TGTGCCAGCTCACCTCTCTCGTCCTACGAGCAGTACTTC
j_call: TRBJ2-1; v_call: TRBV7-3; clone_size: .; d_call: TRBD2; cdr3_aa: CASSLIVSGPYNEQFF; cdr3_nt: TGTGCCAGCAGCTTAATCGTTAGCGGGCCCTACAATGAGCAGTTCTTC
j_call: TRBJ2-5; v_call: TRBV6-1; clone_size: .; d_call: .; cdr3_aa: CASSKRLVGETQYF; cdr3_nt: TGTGCCAGCAGTAAGCGACTAGTAGGCGAGACCCAGTACTTC
j_call: TRBJ2-3; v_call: TRBV5-1; clone_size: .; d_call: .; cdr3_aa: CASSFSSVGSSTDTQYF; cdr3_nt: TGCGCCAGCAGCTTCTCTTCAGTCGGGAGTTCCACAGATACGCAGTATTTT
j_call: TRBJ2-5; v_call: TRBV5-5; clone_size: .; d_call: .; cdr3_aa: CASSLLAVLWETQYF; cdr3_nt: TGTGCCAGCAGCCTACTAGCTGTCTTGTGGGAGACCCAGTACTTC
j_call: TRBJ2-7; v_call: TRBV18; clone_size: .; d_call: TRBD2; cdr3_aa: CASSPPGTSGGYEQYF; cdr3_nt: TGTGCCAGCTCACCACCGGGGACTAGCGGGGGGTACGAGCAGTACTTC
j_call: TRBJ2-1; v_call: TRBV4-1; clone_size: .; d_call: .; cdr3_aa: CASSQDWAGHLNYNEQFF; cdr3_nt: TGCGCCAGCAGCCAAGATTGGGCTGGACACCTCAACTACAATGAGCAGTTCTTC
j_call: TRBJ2-7; v_call: TRBV7-2; clone_size: .; d_call: .; cdr3_aa: CASSDDRYEQYF; cdr3_nt: TGTGCCAGCAGCGACGACAGGTACGAGCAGTACTTC
j_call: TRBJ2-1; v_call: TRBV4-3; clone_size: .; d_call: TRBD2; cdr3_aa: CASSQEREFSYNEQFF; cdr3_nt: TGCGCCAGCAGCCAGGAGCGGGAGTTCTCCTACAATGAGCAGTTCTTC
j_call: TRBJ1-1; v_call: TRBV2; clone_size: .; d_call: TRBD1; cdr3_aa: CASSGQGWSTEAFF; cdr3_nt: TGTGCCAGCAGCGGACAGGGATGGAGCACTGAAGCTTTCTTT